The rows below give T cell receptor beta chains drawn from one sample of a study of shared clonotypes between healthy human individuals. The method was immunoSEQ multiplex PCR; TCRdb's version includes in-frame clones alone and lacks a portion of them. The table includes 2,500,000 or so clones, roughly 93% detected once. The sample comprised naive CD4+ T cells from PBMCs. These receptors originate from a man aged 18 to 29 in good health. Some clones in this sample may be carry-over from other donors' samples. CDR3s include the opening cysteine and the closing phenylalanine or tryptophan. The order of the fields is clone size, J gene, V gene, CDR3 protein. Clone size is shown for a subset of rows, as once, few, many or a class of expanded clone.

size: once
J: TRBJ1-1
V: TRBV5-6
CDR3: CASSLYGREGTEAFF

size: NA
J: TRBJ1-4
V: TRBV5-4
CDR3: CASSFDGATNEKLFF

size: NA
J: NA
V: TRBV2
CDR3: CASSETYEQYF

size: NA
J: TRBJ1-5
V: TRBV7-9
CDR3: CASSLAAGDQPQHF

size: few
J: TRBJ1-1
V: TRBV7-9
CDR3: CASSPEAALNTEAFF

size: NA
J: TRBJ2-3
V: TRBV19
CDR3: CASSRGGGIDTQYF

size: NA
J: TRBJ2-1
V: TRBV6-1
CDR3: CASSEGQEPYNEQFF

size: NA
J: TRBJ1-6
V: TRBV2
CDR3: CASSGTAYNSPLHF

size: NA
J: TRBJ1-5
V: TRBV6-5
CDR3: CASSYSQGWDQPQHF

size: NA
J: TRBJ2-3
V: TRBV6-1
CDR3: CASSGNRVTQYF

size: NA
J: TRBJ1-2
V: TRBV28
CDR3: CASSPPITGTGGGGYTF

size: NA
J: TRBJ1-3
V: TRBV4-2
CDR3: CASSQDRAGNTIYF

size: NA
J: TRBJ2-7
V: TRBV7-2
CDR3: CASSLSSYEQYF

size: NA
J: TRBJ1-3
V: TRBV7-9
CDR3: CASSPFGVAGNTIYF

size: once
J: TRBJ2-5
V: TRBV28
CDR3: CASSFRGAQGETQYF

size: NA
J: TRBJ2-1
V: TRBV10-3
CDR3: CAISNSTANEQFF

size: NA
J: TRBJ2-7
V: TRBV28
CDR3: CAGGAHYEQYF

size: NA
J: TRBJ2-6
V: TRBV9
CDR3: CASSVVGPGANVLTF

size: NA
J: TRBJ2-2
V: TRBV4-2
CDR3: CASSQAPFRGLQRTNTGELFF

size: NA
J: TRBJ2-7
V: TRBV28
CDR3: CAATRGYEQYF

size: NA
J: TRBJ2-1
V: TRBV6-1
CDR3: CASSGSSYNEQFF

size: NA
J: TRBJ2-3
V: TRBV5-1
CDR3: CASSFSMADTQYF

size: NA
J: TRBJ2-5
V: TRBV28
CDR3: CASSFLTRGRMETQYF

size: NA
J: TRBJ2-7
V: TRBV20-1
CDR3: CSARGPYEQYF

size: NA
J: TRBJ1-1
V: TRBV6-5
CDR3: CASSSPRNTEAFF

size: few
J: TRBJ2-3
V: TRBV6-1
CDR3: CASSQTGGKYTQYF

size: NA
J: TRBJ1-5
V: TRBV18
CDR3: CASSLTRNEGNQPQHF

size: NA
J: TRBJ2-7
V: TRBV6-5
CDR3: CASTSRQVPYEQYF

size: NA
J: TRBJ2-4
V: TRBV19
CDR3: CASSRDRGSGNIQYF

size: NA
J: TRBJ1-2
V: TRBV2
CDR3: CASREDSARGYTF

size: NA
J: TRBJ2-2
V: TRBV7-2
CDR3: CASSLVGTANTGELFF

size: NA
J: TRBJ1-4
V: TRBV11-2
CDR3: CASSPLARGRDEKLFF

size: NA
J: TRBJ2-7
V: TRBV7-2
CDR3: CASSSARIAPTYEQYF

size: once
J: TRBJ2-5
V: TRBV5-6
CDR3: CASSLESDRAQETQYF

size: NA
J: TRBJ2-6
V: TRBV11-3
CDR3: CASSAVRAGGKGANVLTF

size: NA
J: TRBJ2-7
V: TRBV6-1
CDR3: CASSGPDSSSYEQYF